This record looks at one T cell receptor (beta chain) sequence and its context. Since the CDR3 does not end with the conserved phenylalanine or tryptophan, this likely comes from a read error. This sample was included in a study of tumor-infiltrating lymphocytes in primary liver carcinoma. The template, approximately 500 ng total RNA, yielded TCR beta cDNA made with a constant-region primer. Researchers made the TCR beta libraries by running three nested multiplex PCR rounds with slightly modified ARM-PCR. TRBV1-TRBV30 forward and Cbeta reverse primers drove the first two roughly 11-cycle rounds. TCRdb reanalysed the multiplex PCR reads using MiXCR and keeps one entry per CDR3 protein. The data contain around 78,000 distinct CDR3 sequences, about 64% of them seen just once; the ten biggest clones take up approximately 15%. CDR3 length: 15 residues. V dropped 1 base and J dropped 3; count of bases not matched to a gene: 5.

Extraction of RNA together with DNA used 20-30 mg of unsorted bulk tissue. The TCR sequence derives from a woman in her sixties or seventies with primary liver carcinoma and hepatitis B virus infection. The sample was liver tumor tissue from sampling region 4. Subset denoted: tumor region T4, right-lateral pole. The rearrangement uses TRBV12-3 or TRBV12-4 and TRBJ2-7; the match to TRBD2 covers 8 bases. DNA of the CDR3: TGTGCCAGCAGTTTAGAACTAGCGGCCGACTACGAGCAGTACTAC. Its protein is CASSLELAADYEQYY.